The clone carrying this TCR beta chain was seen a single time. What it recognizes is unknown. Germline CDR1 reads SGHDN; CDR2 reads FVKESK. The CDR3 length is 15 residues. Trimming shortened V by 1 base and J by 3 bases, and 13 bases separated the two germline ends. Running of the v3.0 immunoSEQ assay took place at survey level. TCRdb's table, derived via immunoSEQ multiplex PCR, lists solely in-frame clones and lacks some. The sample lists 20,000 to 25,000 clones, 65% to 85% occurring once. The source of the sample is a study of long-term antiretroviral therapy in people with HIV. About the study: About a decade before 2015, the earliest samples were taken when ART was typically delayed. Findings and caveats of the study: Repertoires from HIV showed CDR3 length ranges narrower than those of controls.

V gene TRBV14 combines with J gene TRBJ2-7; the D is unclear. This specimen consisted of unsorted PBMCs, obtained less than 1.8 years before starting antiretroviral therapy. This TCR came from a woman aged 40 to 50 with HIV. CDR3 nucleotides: TGTGCCAGCAGCCAAGTTAGTGCACCCTACTACGAGCAGTACTTC. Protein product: CASSQVSAPYYEQYF.